The 8 T cell receptor beta chains below were found in one sample sequenced in a study of regulatory T cells in long-lasting Graves disease (dated by TCRdb to about 2021). Library generation was performed with multiplex PCR. The data were produced on an Illumina HiSeq 4000. CDR3 regions were amplified by Arm-PCR with iRepertoire HTBI primers to construct TCR beta libraries. TCRdb itself trimmed the public reads at Q25 with fastp, ran MiXCR and retained productive beta chains. Entries are consolidated by CDR3 protein sequence, retaining the most common genes and DNA. The sample table lists fewer than 550,000 distinct CDR3 sequences, over 15% of them with a count of one. The top ten clonotypes cover less than 30% of the sample. The sample's time point, from its label and the paper: newly diagnosed GD, antithyroid drugs for less than 3 months. For both TCR sequencing and RNA sequencing, RNA was extracted from PBMCs in TRIzol.

This sample also belongs to another study, concerning T cells in Graves' hyperthyroidism and ophthalmopathy.

Specimen: peripheral blood mononuclear cells (PBMCs), collected at new diagnosis, from a patient treated with antithyroid drugs. Receptors originate from a young woman with Graves disease. Donor details come from another sample of the same person, matched by shared clones.

V and J are TRBV7-2 and TRBJ2-5; 10 bases are a match to TRBD2. The CDR3 sequence is 18 residues long. The trim removed 0 bases at V and 5 bases at J, leaving 12 bases unmatched. Germline V gene sequence: CDR1 SGHTA, CDR2 FQGNSA. CDR3: CASSLALAAGGPGETQYF. In DNA form, the CDR3 reads TGTGCCAGCAGCTTAGCCCTGGCAGCGGGAGGGCCGGGGGAGACCCAGTACTTC.

The CDR3 DNA is TGTGCCACCAGCAGAGCCCCGGGGGGGGACACAGATACGCAGTATTTT. This encodes CATSRAPGGDTDTQYF. The rearrangement joins TRBV15 to TRBJ2-3; 8 bases are a match to TRBD2. The germline V gene has CDR1 LNHNV and CDR2 YYDKDF (reference sequence). J was trimmed by 2 bases and V by 1 base; bases with no gene match: 5. CDR3 length: 16 residues.

As regards this clonotype: A far larger clone differs by one base, so this is likely a read error. The chain combines TRBV7-2 with TRBJ2-1; D might be TRBD1 (6 bases). The CDR3 is 14 amino acids. Germline assignment: CDR1 SGHTA and CDR2 FQGNSA. V was trimmed by 2 bases and J by 10 bases, leaving 15 bases between them. The CDR3 is CASSLSGRGDEQFF. DNA for the CDR3: TGTGCCAGCAGCTTATCCGGCAGGGGAGACGAGCAGTTCTTC. The whole variable domain, filled in from reference TRBV7-2 and TRBJ2-1, reads GAGVSQSPSNKVTEKGKDVELRCDPISGHTALYWYRQSLGQGLEFLIYFQGNSAPDKSGLPSDRFSAERTGGSVSTLTIQRTQQEDSAVYLCASSLSGRGDEQFFGPGTRLTVL.

In this sample, this clonotype turned up many times. This rearrangement joins TRBV28 to TRBJ2-3; D uncertain. Trimming took 6 bases from V and 0 from J, leaving 10 bases between them. The germline V gene encodes CDR1 MDHEN and CDR2 SYDVKM. The CDR3 is made up of 14 amino acids. The CDR3 is CASSQTTSTDTQYF. DNA of the CDR3: TGTGCCAGCAGCCAAACAACAAGCACAGATACGCAGTATTTT.

This clonotype has just a few counts. Lacking the conserved final phenylalanine or tryptophan, this CDR3 likely reflects a read error. This chain links TRBV15 with TRBJ2-5, with 7 bases matching TRBD1. The germline V gene has CDR1 LNHNV and CDR2 YYDKDF (reference sequence). There are 16 residues in the CDR3. After removal of 2 bases from V and 1 base from J, the junction contained 7 bases not matched to a gene. The CDR3 DNA follows: TGTGCCACCAGCAGACCTCGGGCAGGGGGCCAAGAGACCCAGTACTCC. Encoded protein: CATSRPRAGGQETQYS.

In its sample, this clonotype was seen many times. The J gene is TRBJ2-3, the V gene TRBV11-2; 9 bases match TRBD2. Germline assignment: CDR1 SGHAT and CDR2 FQNNGV. The CDR3 is 21 amino acids. V shed 2 bases and J 1 base; nucleotides not matched to a gene: 19. CDR3 loop: CASSLPGGLAGRTWGTDTQYF. The CDR3 DNA is TGTGCCAGCAGCTTACCCGGGGGGCTAGCGGGGCGGACTTGGGGCACAGATACGCAGTATTTT.

The chain has TRBV6-2 or TRBV6-3 and TRBJ2-7; 7 positions match TRBD1. The length of the CDR3 is 13 residues. J lost 2 bases, V lost 7 bases, and 5 bases had no gene match. The germline V gene has CDR1 MNHEY and CDR2 SVGEGT. CDR3 region: CASNEGQAYEQYF. The CDR3 DNA reads as TGTGCCAGCAACGAAGGACAGGCCTACGAGCAGTACTTC.

In the case of this clonotype: A clone one base away is much larger, so this may be a read error. The chain uses TRBV24-1 and TRBJ2-1, with D uncertain. The tail of the sequence fits TRBJ2-7 better, so the J call may be wrong. Germline-derived CDR1 and CDR2 are KGHDR and SFDVKD. This CDR3 is 14 amino acids long. The CDR3: CATSDARPDNEQYF. In DNA form, the CDR3 reads TGTGCCACCAGTGATGCCAGACCCGACAATGAGCAGTACTTC.